The sequence of this TCR beta chain was determined in a study of T cell changes during pregnancy in multiple sclerosis. This clone occurred once. TCRdb's copy holds only in-frame clones and misses some; the assay was immunoSEQ multiplex PCR. This sample yields about 97,000 clones, of which approximately 91% are seen a single time; about 3.4% belongs to the top ten. This specimen was peripheral blood, taken in the second trimester of pregnancy. The source of this sequence is a female donor with multiple sclerosis, enrolled in a pregnancy study.

The CDR3 coding sequence is TGTGCCAGTAGTATAGTCGGCAGGGTTACTGGGGCCAACGTCCTGACTTTC. Protein: CASSIVGRVTGANVLTF. The chain uses TRBV19 and TRBJ2-6, with D tentatively TRBD1 (5 bases). CDR1 and CDR2 from the germline V gene are LNHDA and SQIVND (reference sequence). Trimming removed 1 base at V and 2 bases at J, with 12 bases between. This CDR3 has 17 amino acids.